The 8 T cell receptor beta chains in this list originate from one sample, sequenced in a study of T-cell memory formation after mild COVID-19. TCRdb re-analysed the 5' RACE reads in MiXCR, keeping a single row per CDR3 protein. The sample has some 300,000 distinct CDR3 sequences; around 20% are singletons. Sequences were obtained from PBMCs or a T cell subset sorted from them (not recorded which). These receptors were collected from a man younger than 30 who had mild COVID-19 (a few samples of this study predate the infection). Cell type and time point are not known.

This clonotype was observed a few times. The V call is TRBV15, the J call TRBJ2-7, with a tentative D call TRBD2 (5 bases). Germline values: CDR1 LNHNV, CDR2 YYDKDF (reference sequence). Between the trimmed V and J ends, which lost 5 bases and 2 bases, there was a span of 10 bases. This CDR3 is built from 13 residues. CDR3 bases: TGTGCCACCAGCCCGGACTTGACCTACGAGCAGTACGTC. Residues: CATSPDLTYEQYV.

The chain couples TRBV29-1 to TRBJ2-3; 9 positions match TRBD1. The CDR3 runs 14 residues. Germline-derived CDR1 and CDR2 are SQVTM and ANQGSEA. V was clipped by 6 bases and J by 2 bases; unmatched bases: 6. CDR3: CSVEGQGFTDTQYF. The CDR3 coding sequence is TGCAGCGTGGAGGGACAGGGCTTCACAGATACGCAGTATTTT.

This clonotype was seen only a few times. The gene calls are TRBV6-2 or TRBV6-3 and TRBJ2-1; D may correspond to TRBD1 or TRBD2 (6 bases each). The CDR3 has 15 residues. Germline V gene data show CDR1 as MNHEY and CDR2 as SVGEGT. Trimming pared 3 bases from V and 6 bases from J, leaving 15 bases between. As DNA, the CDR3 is TGTGCCAGCAGTTATTCGGAGGGGGGTGCCAATGAGCAGTTCTTC. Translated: CASSYSEGGANEQFF.

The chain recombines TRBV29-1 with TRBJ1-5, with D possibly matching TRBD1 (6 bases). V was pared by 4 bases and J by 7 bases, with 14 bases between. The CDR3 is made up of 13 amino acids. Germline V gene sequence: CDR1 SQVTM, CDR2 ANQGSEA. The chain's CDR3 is CSVGQVSRQPQHF. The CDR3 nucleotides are TGCAGCGTTGGACAGGTGTCTAGGCAGCCCCAGCATTTT.

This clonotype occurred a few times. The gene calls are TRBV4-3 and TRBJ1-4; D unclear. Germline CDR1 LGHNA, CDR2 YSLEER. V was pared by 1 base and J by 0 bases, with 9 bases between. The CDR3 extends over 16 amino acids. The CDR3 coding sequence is TGCGCCAGCAGCCAAGGGCCGCGATCAACTAATGAAAAACTGTTTTTT. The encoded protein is CASSQGPRSTNEKLFF.

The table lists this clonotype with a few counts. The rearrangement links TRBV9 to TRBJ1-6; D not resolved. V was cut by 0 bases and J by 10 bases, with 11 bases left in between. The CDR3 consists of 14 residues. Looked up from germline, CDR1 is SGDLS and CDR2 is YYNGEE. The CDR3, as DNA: TGTGCCAGCAGCGTAGGGAGAGTGGGCTCACCCCTCCACTTT. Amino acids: CASSVGRVGSPLHF. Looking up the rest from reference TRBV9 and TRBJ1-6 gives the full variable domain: DSGVTQTPKHLITATGQRVTLRCSPRSGDLSVYWYQQSLDQGLQFLIQYYNGEERAKGNILERFSAQQFPDLHSELNLSSLELGDSALYFCASSVGRVGSPLHFGNGTRLTVT.

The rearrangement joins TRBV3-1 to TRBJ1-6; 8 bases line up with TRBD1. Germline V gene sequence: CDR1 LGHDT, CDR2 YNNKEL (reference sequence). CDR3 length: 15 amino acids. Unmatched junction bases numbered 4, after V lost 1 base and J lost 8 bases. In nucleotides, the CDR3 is TGTGCCAGCAGCCAAGTATACAGGGGGGATTCACCCCTCCACTTT. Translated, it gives CASSQVYRGDSPLHF. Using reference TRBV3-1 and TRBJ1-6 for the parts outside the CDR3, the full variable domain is DTAVSQTPKYLVTQMGNDKSIKCEQNLGHDTMYWYKQDSKKFLKIMFSYNNKELIINETVPNRFSPKSPDKAHLNLHINSLELGDSAVYFCASSQVYRGDSPLHFGNGTRLTVT.

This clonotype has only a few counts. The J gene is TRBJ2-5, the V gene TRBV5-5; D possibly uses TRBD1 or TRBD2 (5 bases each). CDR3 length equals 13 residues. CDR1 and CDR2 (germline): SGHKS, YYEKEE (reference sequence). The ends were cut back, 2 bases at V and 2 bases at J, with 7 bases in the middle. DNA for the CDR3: TGTGCCAGCAGCTTCGGGGCGCAAGAGACCCAGTACTTC. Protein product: CASSFGAQETQYF.